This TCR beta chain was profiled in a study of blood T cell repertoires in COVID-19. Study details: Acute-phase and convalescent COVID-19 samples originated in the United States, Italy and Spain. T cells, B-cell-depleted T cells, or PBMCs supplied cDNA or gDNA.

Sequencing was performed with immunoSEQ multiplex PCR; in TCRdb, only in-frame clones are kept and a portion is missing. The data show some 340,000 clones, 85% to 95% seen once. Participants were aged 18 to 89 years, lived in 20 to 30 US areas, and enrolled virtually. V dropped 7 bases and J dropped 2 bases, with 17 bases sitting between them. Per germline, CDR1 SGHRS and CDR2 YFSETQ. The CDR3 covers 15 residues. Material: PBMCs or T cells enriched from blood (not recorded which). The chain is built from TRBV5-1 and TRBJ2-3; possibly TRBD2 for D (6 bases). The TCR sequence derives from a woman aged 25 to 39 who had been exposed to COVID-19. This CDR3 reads CASRRTGEITDTQYF. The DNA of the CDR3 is TGCGCCAGCCGGAGGACGGGGGAAATCACAGATACGCAGTATTTT.